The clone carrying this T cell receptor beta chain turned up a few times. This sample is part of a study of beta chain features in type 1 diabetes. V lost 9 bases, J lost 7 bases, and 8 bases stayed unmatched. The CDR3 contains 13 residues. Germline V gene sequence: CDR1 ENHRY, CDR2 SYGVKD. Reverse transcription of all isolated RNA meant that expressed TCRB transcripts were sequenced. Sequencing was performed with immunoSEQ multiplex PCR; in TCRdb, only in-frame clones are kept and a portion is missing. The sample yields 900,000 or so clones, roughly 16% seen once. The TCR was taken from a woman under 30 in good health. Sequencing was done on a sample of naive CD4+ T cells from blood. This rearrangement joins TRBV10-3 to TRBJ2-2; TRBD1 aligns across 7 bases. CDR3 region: CAIGETGSGELFF. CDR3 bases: TGTGCCATAGGAGAGACAGGGAGCGGGGAGCTGTTTTTT.